The rows below give T cell receptor beta chains drawn from one sample of a study of Ad26.COV2.S vaccination and SARS-CoV-2 variants. Profiled with immunoSEQ multiplex PCR; TCRdb holds only in-frame clones, not every one. The data hold 300,000 to 400,000 clones, with around nine tenths observed a single time. The sample in question was peripheral blood, obtained in a trial of Ad26.COV2.S vaccine versus placebo. The receptors derive from a person aged 18 to 59 who received the Ad26.COV2.S COVID-19 vaccine or a placebo. Each CDR3 is given with its conserved first and last residue. The order of the fields is V gene, CDR3 length, J gene, clone size, D gene, CDR3 DNA, CDR3 protein. D genes are given only for firm matches. Clone size is shown for a subset of rows, as once, few, many or a class of expanded clone.

>TRBV3-1/TRBV3-2|16|TRBJ2-7|.|.
TGTGCCAGCAGCCAAGAAGTGGGCAGGGTCACCTACGAGCAGTACTTC
CASSQEVGRVTYEQYF
>TRBV6-5|16|TRBJ2-1|.|.
TGTGCCAGCAGTTACTCAGGGGGACCGGCCTACAATGAGCAGTTCTTC
CASSYSGGPAYNEQFF
>TRBV7-9|17|TRBJ2-1|.|TRBD2
TGTGCCAGCAACCGCCGTCGGGTAATAGCGGGAGGAAATGAGCAGTTCTTC
CASNRRRVIAGGNEQFF
>TRBV21-1|12|TRBJ2-1|.|.
TGTGCCTGCCCCCCTGAGAGGGATGAGCAGTTCTTC
CACPPERDEQFF
>TRBV7-3|16|TRBJ2-5|.|.
TGTGCCAGCAGCTTAACGGGACGGGGCGGCCAAGAGACCCAGTACTTC
CASSLTGRGGQETQYF
>TRBV14|15|TRBJ2-7|.|.
TGTGCCAGCAGCCAAGAAACCGGTATCCCCTACGAGCAGTACTTC
CASSQETGIPYEQYF
>TRBV18|15|TRBJ1-5|few|.
TGTGCCAGCTCACCAAGCCAGGGGCAGGGACAGCCCCAGCATTTT
CASSPSQGQGQPQHF
>TRBV27|15|TRBJ1-1|.|.
TGTGCCAGCAGTTTGGGGCCGGGACCGAACACTGAAGCTTTCTTT
CASSLGPGPNTEAFF
>TRBV6-5|15|TRBJ2-7|.|TRBD2
TGTGCCAGCAGTTTCCAGACTAGCGGCGCGGCGGAGCAGTACTTC
CASSFQTSGAAEQYF
>TRBV4-1|15|TRBJ2-7|.|.
TGCGCCAGCAGCCAAGGCGAGGACCGCTCCTACGAGCAGTACTTC
CASSQGEDRSYEQYF
>TRBV28|15|TRBJ1-2|.|TRBD1
TGTGCCAGCAGCCCCGGGGGGACAGGGGTTGTCGGCTACACCTTC
CASSPGGTGVVGYTF
>TRBV27|16|TRBJ2-2|few|TRBD1
TGTGCCAGCAGTCATGCCCGGACAGGGGGTATCGGGGAGCTGTTTTTT
CASSHARTGGIGELFF
>TRBV6-5|16|TRBJ2-3|.|.
TGTGCCAGCAGTTACTCGGGCAGACCTAGCACAGATACGCAGTATTTT
CASSYSGRPSTDTQYF
>TRBV27|16|TRBJ2-3|.|.
TGTGCCAGCAGTTTAAGGGCAGTTTCTAGCACAGATACGCAGTATTTT
CASSLRAVSSTDTQYF
>TRBV19|13|TRBJ2-1|.|.
TGTGCCAGTAGTATGGGAATCGGGAATGAGCAGTTCTTC
CASSMGIGNEQFF
>TRBV7-7|17|TRBJ2-6|once|.
TGTGCCAGCAGCTTACTTAGGGGGAAGACTGGGGCCAACGTCCTGACTTTC
CASSLLRGKTGANVLTF
>TRBV4-2|20|TRBJ2-6|once|TRBD2
TGTGCCAGCAGCCAAGTTGGGCCAGCGGGGGGGCAAGCTGGGGCCAACGTCCTGACTTTC
CASSQVGPAGGQAGANVLTF
>TRBV19|16|TRBJ2-3|.|.
TGTGCCAGTAGTATAGCGGCAGGGGCAGTGGCAGATACGCAGTATTTT
CASSIAAGAVADTQYF
>TRBV25-1|15|TRBJ1-2|.|.
TGTGCCAGCAGTGACTTGGGGGTTGCTAACTATGGCTACACCTTC
CASSDLGVANYGYTF
>TRBV21-1|14|TRBJ1-4|.|.
TGTGCCAGCAGCAAGGACAGGGAAAATGAAAAACTGTTTTTT
CASSKDRENEKLFF
>TRBV7-9|13|TRBJ2-7|.|.
TGTGCCAGCAGCTTAACTCCGGACGGCGAGCAGTACTTC
CASSLTPDGEQYF
>TRBV4-1|18|TRBJ1-3|.|TRBD1
TGCGCCAGCAGCCGTATCCCGGGACAGGGACTCTCTGGAAACACCATATATTTT
CASSRIPGQGLSGNTIYF